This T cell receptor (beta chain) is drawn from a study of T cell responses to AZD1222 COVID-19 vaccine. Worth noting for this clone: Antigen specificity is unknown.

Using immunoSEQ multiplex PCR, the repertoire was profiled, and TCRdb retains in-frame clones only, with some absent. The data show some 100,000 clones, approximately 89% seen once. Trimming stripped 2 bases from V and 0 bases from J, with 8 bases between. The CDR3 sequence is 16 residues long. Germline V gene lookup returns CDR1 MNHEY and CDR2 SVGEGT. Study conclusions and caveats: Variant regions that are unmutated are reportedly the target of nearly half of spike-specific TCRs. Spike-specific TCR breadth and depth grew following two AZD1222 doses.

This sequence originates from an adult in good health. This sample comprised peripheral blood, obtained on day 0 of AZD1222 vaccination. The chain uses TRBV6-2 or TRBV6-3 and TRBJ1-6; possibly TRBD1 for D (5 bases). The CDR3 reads CASSYGASSYNSPLHF. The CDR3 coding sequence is TGTGCCAGCAGTTACGGGGCGAGCTCCTATAATTCACCCCTCCACTTT.